These 5 T cell receptor beta chains were sequenced from one sample in a study of blood T cell repertoires in COVID-19. The table came from immunoSEQ multiplex PCR; TCRdb's copy has only in-frame clones and leaves some out. Of about 170,000 clones in the sample, 65% to 80% were seen once. The material sequenced was PBMCs or T cells enriched from blood (not recorded which). The receptors were sampled from a woman aged 70 to 79 in a cohort exposed to, infected with or recovered from COVID-19 (not recorded which).

This sequence joins TRBV30 and TRBJ1-4; D remains unclear. Germline CDR1 and CDR2: GTSNPN and SVGIG (reference sequence). The CDR3 loop spans 13 amino acids. V was clipped by 5 bases and J by 6 bases, with 13 bases between them. The CDR3 protein is CAWGGGFYEKLFF. In DNA form, the CDR3 reads TGTGCCTGGGGTGGCGGGTTTTATGAAAAACTGTTTTTT. Using reference TRBV30 and TRBJ1-4 for the parts outside the CDR3, the full variable domain is SQTIHQWPATLVQPVGSPLSLECTVEGTSNPNLYWYRQAAGRGLQLLFYSVGIGQISSEVPQNLSASRPQDRQFILSSKKLLLSDSGFYLCAWGGGFYEKLFFGSGTQLSVL.

This chain links TRBV27 with TRBJ1-6; 9 bases line up with TRBD1. This CDR3 region has 17 residues. Germline lookup yields CDR1 MNHEY and CDR2 SMNVEV (reference sequence). Unmatched junction bases numbered 14, after V lost 5 bases and J lost 9 bases. The CDR3 protein is CASSPRPGTGLGSPLHF. The CDR3 DNA follows: TGTGCCAGCAGTCCCCGTCCCGGGACAGGGTTAGGTTCACCCCTCCACTTT.

The rearrangement joins TRBV2 to TRBJ2-3, with a weak D call TRBD2 (6 bases). The CDR3 sequence is 14 residues long. Germline loops: CDR1 SNHLY, CDR2 FYNNEI. V was pared by 7 bases and J by 10 bases, with 21 bases between. CDR3 nucleotides: TGTGCCAGCACAAGGGACTTATCCCAGGGTGCGCAGTATTTT. It translates to CASTRDLSQGAQYF.

The chain recombines TRBV28 with TRBJ2-5; a weak D match, TRBD2 (6 bases). The germline V gene encodes CDR1 MDHEN and CDR2 SYDVKM. V was trimmed by 6 bases and J by 2 bases, leaving 13 bases between them. The CDR3 totals 14 residues. CDR3 sequence: CASRRVAVQETQYF. The CDR3 region has the DNA TGTGCCAGCAGGCGAGTAGCGGTACAAGAGACCCAGTACTTC.

The CDR3 DNA reads as TGCAGCGTTGAAGGGGCGGGAGATACGCAGTATTTT. This gives the protein CSVEGAGDTQYF. The gene calls are TRBV29-1 and TRBJ2-3, with TRBD2 as a possible D gene (5 bases). The V end was cut by 1 base, the J end by 5 bases, with 7 bases between. CDR3 length equals 12 residues. The germline CDR1 and CDR2 sequences are SQVTM and ANQGSEA.